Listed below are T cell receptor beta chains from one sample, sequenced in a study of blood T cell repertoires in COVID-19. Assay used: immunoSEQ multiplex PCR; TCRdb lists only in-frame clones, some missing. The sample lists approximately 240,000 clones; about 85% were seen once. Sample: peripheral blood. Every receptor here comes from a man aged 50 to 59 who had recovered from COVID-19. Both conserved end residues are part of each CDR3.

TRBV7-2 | CASSRQSNQPQHF
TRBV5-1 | CASLWGASGDNEQFF
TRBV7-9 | CASTRQAFMNTEAFF
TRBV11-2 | CASSLHPGGETQYF
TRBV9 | CASSVLGGGANVLTF
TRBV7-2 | CASSFSGTGVVDEQYF
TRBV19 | CASSARPGLAGGGAYNEQFF
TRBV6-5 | CASKQQGVLNTEAFF
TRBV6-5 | CASTREGAGNSPLHF
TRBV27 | CASSSDGGLSYEQYF
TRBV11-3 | CASSSSGGTDTQYF
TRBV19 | CASSIAGVGEKLFF
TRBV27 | CAGSSGTGASGNTIYF
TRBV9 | CASSFGLAGDNEQFF
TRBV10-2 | CASKFRDRETQYF
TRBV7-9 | CASSLDSLTGANVLTF
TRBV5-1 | CASSGTGGNEKLFF
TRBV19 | CASKRSVYSDTQYF
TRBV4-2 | CASSQVVSGANVLTF
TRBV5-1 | CASSLGSLPNTGELFF
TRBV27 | CASSPGQGAWIGETQYF
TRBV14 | CASSQASRSSNEQFF
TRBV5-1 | CASSLNPGQGVYEQYF
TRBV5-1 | CASSPGLAGVASFTDTQYF
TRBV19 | CASSQGTGGRYEQYF
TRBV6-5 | CASSYTGQAAEAFF
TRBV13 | CASSSDQGGSRPYEQYF
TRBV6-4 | CASRDSSGANVLTF
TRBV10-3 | CAIRPGGMEYNEQFF
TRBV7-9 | CASSGAGDTQYF
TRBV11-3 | CASSLGTSGRSETQYF
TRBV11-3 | CASSLRGGEQFF
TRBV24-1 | CATSVGDRGLNQPQHF
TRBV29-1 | CSTGGGIAEAFF
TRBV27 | CASSRIAGDVGTQYF
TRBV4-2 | CASSPDGTSGLNEQFF
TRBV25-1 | CASSELGHDNSPLHF
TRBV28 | CASSTRTSLGTDTQYF
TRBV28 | CASSAGTGRGKEPQHF
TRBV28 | CASSLFSGTAGHEQYF
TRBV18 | CASSHPTTDTQYF
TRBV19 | CASSEFRVHEQFF
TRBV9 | CASSVKGVGSPLHF
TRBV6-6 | CASTKGTGKFSSGYTF
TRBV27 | CASSPRDSSGANVLTF
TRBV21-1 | CASSSPLGGNHTEAFF